The sequence of this TCR beta chain was determined in a study of control samples from healthy donors and cancer patients. Trimming took off 4 bases at V and 0 bases at J, with 6 bases between the two ends. The germline CDR1 and CDR2 sequences are MNHEY and SVGAGI. The CDR3 is 13 amino acids. Here immunoSEQ multiplex PCR was the method, and the copy in TCRdb shows in-frame clones only, minus some. The table records about 130,000 clones, approximately 90% of them present only once. This TCR was recovered from a man between 18 and 35 years old in good health. Sequences were obtained from blood. This sequence joins TRBV6-5 and TRBJ1-1, with no clear D. CDR3 residues: CASSWQLNTEAFF. The CDR3 nucleotides are TGTGCCAGCAGTTGGCAGTTGAACACTGAAGCTTTCTTT.